This T cell receptor beta chain derives from a study of regulatory T cells in long-lasting Graves disease. Overall study findings and caveats: TRBV28 was favored in persistent disease, as were TRBJ1-2 and TRBJ2-5. The TCR repertoire of persistent Graves' patients was less diverse than that of newly diagnosed ones.

The germline gives CDR1 MDHEN, CDR2 SYDVKM. V shed 4 bases and J 5 bases; nucleotides not matched to a gene: 3. CDR3 length equals 14 residues. iRepertoire HTBI primers and Arm-PCR of CDR3 regions built TCR beta libraries. One entry per CDR3 protein, called by TCRdb with MiXCR from the multiplex PCR reads. The sample yields 450,000 to 600,000 distinct CDR3 sequences, approximately 12% seen once. Many counts were recorded for this clonotype. Its antigen is undetermined. Time point here: newly diagnosed GD, antithyroid drugs for less than 3 months. PBMC RNA was the source of the TCR library. Separately, the same data were catalogued under a study of T cells in Graves' hyperthyroidism and ophthalmopathy.

This sample comprised peripheral blood mononuclear cells (PBMCs), obtained at new diagnosis, from a patient treated with antithyroid drugs. The clonotype was recovered from a man aged 25-45 years with Graves disease. The chain has TRBV28 and TRBJ2-1; 9 positions agree with TRBD1. The chain's CDR3 is CASSSGTGNNEQFF. The CDR3 DNA reads as TGTGCCAGCAGTTCCGGGACAGGGAACAATGAGCAGTTCTTC.